This TCR beta chain was captured by sequencing in a study of cytotoxic CD8 clonotypes in ibrutinib-treated CLL. General observations from the study: Public clonotypes occurred uncommonly; on treatment, they contracted or remained stable.

The table came from immunoSEQ multiplex PCR; TCRdb's copy has only in-frame clones and leaves some out. The table records 76,000 or so clones, approximately 87% of them present only once. Roughly 1.8 micrograms of genomic DNA (from cryopreserved PBMCs) were used for TCR beta libraries. The CDR3 covers 15 residues. Losses at the gene ends were 3 bases for V and 1 base for J; bases not matched to a gene: 5. Germline-derived CDR1 and CDR2 are SGDLS and YYNGEE. A remark on this clone: The target antigen is unknown.

This specimen was PBMCs, taken after 24 months of ibrutinib treatment. The chain is built from TRBV9 and TRBJ2-7; 9 nucleotides line up with TRBD2. This clonotype was obtained from a human donor with chronic lymphocytic leukemia. The CDR3 sequence is CASSAGLALSYEQYF. For the CDR3, the DNA is TGTGCCAGCAGCGCTGGACTAGCGCTTTCCTACGAGCAGTACTTC. The full variable domain, in which reference TRBV9 and TRBJ2-7 provide the parts outside the CDR3, is DSGVTQTPKHLITATGQRVTLRCSPRSGDLSVYWYQQSLDQGLQFLIQYYNGEERAKGNILERFSAQQFPDLHSELNLSSLELGDSALYFCASSAGLALSYEQYFGPGTRLTVT.